These T cell receptor beta chains were read from a single sample in a study of T cell responses to AZD1222 COVID-19 vaccine. Sequenced by immunoSEQ multiplex PCR; TCRdb stores in-frame clones only, minus some. The repertoire has about 140,000 clones, roughly 90% of them found once; the top ten carry 5.5% to 6.5%. The input for sequencing was peripheral blood, taken on day 0 of AZD1222 vaccination. The receptors shown here come from an adult in good health. Both conserved end residues are part of each CDR3. A D gene is named only where the DNA matches it firmly. Size values are once, few and many counts, or a class for expanded clones, and some rows have none.

>TRBV7-2|NA|TRBJ2-2|NA
TGTGCCAGCAGCTTAAGCCAGACCGGGGAGCTGTTTTTT
CASSLSQTGELFF
>TRBV7-9|NA|TRBJ1-1|NA
TGTGCCAGCAGCCAGGGAGGCATGAACACTGAAGCTTTCTTT
CASSQGGMNTEAFF
>TRBV28|NA|TRBJ2-1|TRBD2
TGTGCCAGCTCAGTTTCTGGTGTAGCGGGAGCGAATGAGCAGTTCTTC
CASSVSGVAGANEQFF
>TRBV25-1|NA|TRBJ2-3|NA
TGTGCCAGCAACGAACAGGGATTGGGCTTAGATACGCAGTATTTT
CASNEQGLGLDTQYF
>TRBV2|NA|TRBJ1-3|NA
TGTGCCAGCAGTGCGGTCCGGCCCTCAAGCTCTGGAAACACCATATATTTT
CASSAVRPSSSGNTIYF
>TRBV4-3|NA|TRBJ2-3|NA
TGCGCCAGCAGCCGAACCACCCGGACTGCTAGCACAGATACGCAGTATTTT
CASSRTTRTASTDTQYF
>TRBV6-5|NA|TRBJ2-7|TRBD1
TGTGCGCTCCGGGACAGGGACTCCTACGAGCAGTACTTC
CALRDRDSYEQYF
>TRBV5-4|NA|TRBJ2-7|NA
TGTGCCAGCAGCTTGGGCGGGAACTCCTACGAGCAGTACTTC
CASSLGGNSYEQYF
>TRBV15|NA|TRBJ2-7|NA
TGTGCCACCAGCAGAGAATCGGGGGCCTACGAGCAGTACTTC
CATSRESGAYEQYF
>TRBV28|NA|TRBJ1-1|NA
TGTGCCAGCAGTCTCATACAGGGACCCACTGAAGCTTTCTTT
CASSLIQGPTEAFF
>TRBV6-2/TRBV6-3|NA|TRBJ2-7|NA
TGTGCCAGCAGTTTTCCTAGCTCCCCCTACGAGCAGTACTTC
CASSFPSSPYEQYF
>TRBV4-3|once|TRBJ1-5|NA
TGCGCCAGCAGCCAAGATTGGGCAGATCAGCCCCAGCATTTT
CASSQDWADQPQHF
>TRBV11-2|once|TRBJ1-2|NA
TGTGCCAGCAGCACGGCATTTTGGGCCGATGGTGGCTACACCTTC
CASSTAFWADGGYTF
>TRBV7-3|NA|TRBJ1-2|TRBD1
TGTGCCAGCAGCTCCCGGGGGACAGATAACTATGGCTACACCTTC
CASSSRGTDNYGYTF
>TRBV6-2/TRBV6-3|NA|TRBJ2-7|NA
TGTGCCAGCAGCCCCGTTCCCTACGAGCAGTACTTC
CASSPVPYEQYF
>TRBV19|NA|TRBJ2-7|TRBD1
TGTGCCAGTAGTGCGACGGGAGGACAGGGGGCCTACGAGCAGTACTTC
CASSATGGQGAYEQYF
>TRBV27|NA|TRBJ2-2|NA
TGTGCCAGCGGATACCGAAAGGGGAGTCACAACACCGGGGAGCTGTTTTTT
CASGYRKGSHNTGELFF
>TRBV19|NA|TRBJ1-3|NA
TGTGCCAGTAGTGTTGGACAGCTCTCTGGAAACACCATATATTTT
CASSVGQLSGNTIYF
>TRBV5-1|NA|TRBJ2-1|TRBD1
TGCGCCAGCAGCCCCCGACAGGGGATCAGCAATGAGCAGTTCTTC
CASSPRQGISNEQFF
>TRBV7-9|NA|TRBJ1-4|NA
TGTGCCAGCAGCTTACGGACAGAGGGAAATGAAAAACTGTTTTTT
CASSLRTEGNEKLFF
>TRBV5-4|NA|TRBJ2-2|NA
TGTGCCAGCAGCTTGTATAACACCGGGGAGCTGTTTTTT
CASSLYNTGELFF
>TRBV27|NA|TRBJ2-2|NA
TGTGCCAGCGGAAGGGGAACTAGCTTGTTAGGGGAGCTGTTTTTT
CASGRGTSLLGELFF